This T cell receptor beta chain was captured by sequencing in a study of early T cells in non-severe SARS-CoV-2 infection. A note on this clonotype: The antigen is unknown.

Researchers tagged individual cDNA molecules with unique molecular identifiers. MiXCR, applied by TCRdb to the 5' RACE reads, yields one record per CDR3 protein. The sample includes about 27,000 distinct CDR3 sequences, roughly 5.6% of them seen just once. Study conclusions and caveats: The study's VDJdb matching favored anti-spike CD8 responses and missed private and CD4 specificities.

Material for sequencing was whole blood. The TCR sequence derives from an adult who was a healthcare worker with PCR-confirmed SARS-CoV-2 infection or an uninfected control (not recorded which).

The CDR3 loop reads CASSLRAGEGTNYGYTF. CDR3 DNA: TGTGCCAGCAGCCTACGAGCGGGGGAAGGCACTAACTATGGCTACACCTTC. J is TRBJ1-2 and V is TRBV11-2, with a weak D call TRBD1 (5 bases). CDR1 SGHAT and CDR2 FQNNGV come from the germline V gene. V lost 5 bases and J 0 bases, leaving 19 bases between the germline ends. CDR3 size: 17 residues.